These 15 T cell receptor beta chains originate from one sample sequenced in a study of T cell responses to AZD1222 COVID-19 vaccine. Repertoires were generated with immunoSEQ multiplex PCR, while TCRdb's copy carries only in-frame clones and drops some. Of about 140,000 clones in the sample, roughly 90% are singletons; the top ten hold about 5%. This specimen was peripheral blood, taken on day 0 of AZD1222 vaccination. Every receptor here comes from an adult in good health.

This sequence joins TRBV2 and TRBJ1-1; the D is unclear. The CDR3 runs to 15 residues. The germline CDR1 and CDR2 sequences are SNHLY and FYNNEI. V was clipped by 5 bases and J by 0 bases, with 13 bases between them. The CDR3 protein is CASSRNGLMNTEAFF. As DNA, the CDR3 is TGTGCCAGCAGTAGGAACGGCCTAATGAACACTGAAGCTTTCTTT.

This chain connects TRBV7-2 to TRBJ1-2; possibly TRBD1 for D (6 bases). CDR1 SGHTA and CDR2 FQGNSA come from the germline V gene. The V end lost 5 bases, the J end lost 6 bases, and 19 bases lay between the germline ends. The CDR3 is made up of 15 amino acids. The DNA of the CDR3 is TGTGCCAGCAGCCTCGTCTGGGCAGGGGTTGATGGCTACACCTTC. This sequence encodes CASSLVWAGVDGYTF.

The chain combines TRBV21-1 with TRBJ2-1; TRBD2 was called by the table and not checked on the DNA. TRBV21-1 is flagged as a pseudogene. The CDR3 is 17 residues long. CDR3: CASTSPWRRSSYNEQFF. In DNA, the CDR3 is TGTGCCAGCACCTCACCGTGGCGGAGGAGCTCCTACAATGAGCAGTTCTTC.

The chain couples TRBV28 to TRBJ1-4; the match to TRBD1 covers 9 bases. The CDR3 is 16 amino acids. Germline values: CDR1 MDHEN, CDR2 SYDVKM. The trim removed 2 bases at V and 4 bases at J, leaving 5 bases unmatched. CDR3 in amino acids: CASSLVQGAFNEKLFF. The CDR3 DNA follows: TGTGCCAGCAGTTTAGTACAGGGGGCGTTTAATGAAAAACTGTTTTTT.

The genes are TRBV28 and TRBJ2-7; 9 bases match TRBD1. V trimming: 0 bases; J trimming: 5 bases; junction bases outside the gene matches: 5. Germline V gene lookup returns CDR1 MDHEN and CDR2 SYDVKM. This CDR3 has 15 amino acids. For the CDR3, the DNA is TGTGCCAGCAGTTTATGGGGGACAGGGATACACGAGCAGTACTTC. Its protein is CASSLWGTGIHEQYF.

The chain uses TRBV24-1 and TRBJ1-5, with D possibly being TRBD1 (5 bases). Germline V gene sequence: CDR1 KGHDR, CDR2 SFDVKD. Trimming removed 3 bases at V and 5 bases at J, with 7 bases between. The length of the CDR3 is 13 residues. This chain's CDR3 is CATSDEGYQPQHF. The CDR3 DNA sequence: TGTGCCACCAGTGATGAGGGGTATCAGCCCCAGCATTTT.

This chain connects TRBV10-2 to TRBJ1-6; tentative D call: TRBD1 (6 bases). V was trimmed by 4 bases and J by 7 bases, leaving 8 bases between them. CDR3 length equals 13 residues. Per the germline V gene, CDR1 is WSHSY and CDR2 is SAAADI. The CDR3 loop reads CASSVQGNSPLHF. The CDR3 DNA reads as TGCGCCAGCAGTGTTCAGGGGAATTCACCCCTCCACTTT.

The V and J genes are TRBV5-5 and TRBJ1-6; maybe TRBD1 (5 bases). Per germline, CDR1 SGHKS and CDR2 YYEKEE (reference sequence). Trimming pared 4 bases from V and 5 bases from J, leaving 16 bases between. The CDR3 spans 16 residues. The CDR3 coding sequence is TGTGCCAGCAGCCCCAACTCCGGGACGGATAATTCACCCCTCCACTTT. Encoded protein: CASSPNSGTDNSPLHF.

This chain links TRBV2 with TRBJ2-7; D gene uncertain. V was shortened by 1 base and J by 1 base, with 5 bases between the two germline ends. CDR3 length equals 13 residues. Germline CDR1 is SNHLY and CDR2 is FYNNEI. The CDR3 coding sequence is TGTGCCAGCAGTGAAGGCCTATCCTACGAGCAGTACTTC. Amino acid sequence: CASSEGLSYEQYF.

CDR3 nucleotides: TGTGCCAGCACCCAGGCTAGCGGGAGGTGGAGCTCCTACGAGCAGTACTTC. Encoded protein: CASTQASGRWSSYEQYF. The chain uses TRBV11-2 and TRBJ2-7, with 11 bases fitting TRBD2. With V trimmed by 7 bases and J by 0 bases, 11 bases remained unmatched. Germline CDR1 reads SGHAT; CDR2 reads FQNNGV. The CDR3 totals 17 residues.

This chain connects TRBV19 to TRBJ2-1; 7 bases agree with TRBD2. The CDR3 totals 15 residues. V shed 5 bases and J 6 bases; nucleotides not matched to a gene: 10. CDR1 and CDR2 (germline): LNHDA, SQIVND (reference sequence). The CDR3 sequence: CASSQRLAVGNEQFF. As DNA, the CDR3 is TGTGCCAGTAGTCAGAGGCTAGCGGTGGGCAATGAGCAGTTCTTC.

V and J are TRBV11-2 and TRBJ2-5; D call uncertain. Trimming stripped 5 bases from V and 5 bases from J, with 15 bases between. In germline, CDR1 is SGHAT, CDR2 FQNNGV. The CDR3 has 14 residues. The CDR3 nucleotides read TGTGCCAGCAGCCCCCCCTTTGCGACGGAGACCCAGTACTTC. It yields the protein CASSPPFATETQYF.

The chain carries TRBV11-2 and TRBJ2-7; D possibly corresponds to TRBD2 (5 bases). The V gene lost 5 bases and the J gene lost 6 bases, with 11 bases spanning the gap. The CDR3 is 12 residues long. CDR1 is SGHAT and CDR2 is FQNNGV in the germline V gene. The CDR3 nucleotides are TGTGCCAGCAGCACAGACCGGGGCGAGCAGTACTTC. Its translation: CASSTDRGEQYF. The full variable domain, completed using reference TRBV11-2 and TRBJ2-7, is EAGVAQSPRYKIIEKRQSVAFWCNPISGHATLYWYQQILGQGPKLLIQFQNNGVVDDSQLPKDRFSAERLKGVDSTLKIQPAKLEDSAVYLCASSTDRGEQYFGPGTRLTVT.

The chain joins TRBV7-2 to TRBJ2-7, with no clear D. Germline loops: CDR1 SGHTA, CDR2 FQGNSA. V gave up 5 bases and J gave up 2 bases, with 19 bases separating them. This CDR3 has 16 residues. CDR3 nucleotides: TGTGCCAGCAGCCTCGGGCGTCCGGGTCGTCCCTACGAGCAGTACTTC. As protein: CASSLGRPGRPYEQYF.

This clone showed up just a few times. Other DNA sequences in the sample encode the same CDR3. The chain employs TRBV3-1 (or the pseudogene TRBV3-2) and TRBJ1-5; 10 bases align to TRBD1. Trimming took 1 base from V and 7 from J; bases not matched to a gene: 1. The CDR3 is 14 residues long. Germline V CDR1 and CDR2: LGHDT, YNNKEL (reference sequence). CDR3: CASSQGTGGQPQHF. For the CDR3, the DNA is TGTGCCAGCAGCCAAGGGACAGGGGGACAGCCCCAGCATTTT.